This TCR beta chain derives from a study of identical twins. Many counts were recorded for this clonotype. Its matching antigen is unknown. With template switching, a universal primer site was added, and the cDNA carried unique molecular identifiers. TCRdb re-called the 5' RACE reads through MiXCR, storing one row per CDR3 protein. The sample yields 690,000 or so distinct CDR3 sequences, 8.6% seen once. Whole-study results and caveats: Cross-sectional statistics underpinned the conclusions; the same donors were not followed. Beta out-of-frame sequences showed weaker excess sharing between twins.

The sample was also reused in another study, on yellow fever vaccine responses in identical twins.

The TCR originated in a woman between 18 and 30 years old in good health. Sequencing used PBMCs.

The CDR3 nucleotides are TGCGCCAGCAGCTTGGACGGCAGGATCCAAGAGACCCAGTACTTC. Its protein product is CASSLDGRIQETQYF. The chain combines TRBV5-1 with TRBJ2-5; D unclear. V was shortened by 0 bases and J by 1 base, with 10 bases between the two germline ends. CDR3 length: 15 amino acids. In germline, CDR1 is SGHRS, CDR2 YFSETQ.